This is a list of T cell receptor beta chains from one sample in a study of Ad26.COV2.S vaccination and SARS-CoV-2 variants. The protocol was immunoSEQ multiplex PCR, while the TCRdb copy is restricted to in-frame clones and leaves out a portion. The sample shows more than 300,000 clones, around 85% of them seen only once. Here the sequenced sample was peripheral blood, taken in a trial of Ad26.COV2.S vaccine versus placebo. The origin of the receptors is a person between 18 and 65 years old who received the Ad26.COV2.S COVID-19 vaccine or a placebo. The CDR3 runs from the conserved cysteine through the conserved F or W. The D gene is left open where the match is weak. A row's size may be missing; if present it is once, few, many or a size class.

v_gene: TRBV6-1; j_gene: TRBJ1-6; abundance: few; d_gene: -; len: 13; CDR3nt: TGTGCCAGCAGTGAAGTGCGTGGATCACCCCTCCACTTT; CDR3aa: CASSEVRGSPLHF
v_gene: TRBV3-1/TRBV3-2; j_gene: TRBJ1-2; abundance: -; d_gene: -; len: 12; CDR3nt: TGTGCCAGCAGCCAAACCTCCCGAGGCTACACCTTC; CDR3aa: CASSQTSRGYTF
v_gene: TRBV6-1; j_gene: TRBJ1-1; abundance: -; d_gene: -; len: 13; CDR3nt: TGTGCCAGCAGTGAAGGACAGAGTCCTGAAGCTTTCTTT; CDR3aa: CASSEGQSPEAFF
v_gene: TRBV9; j_gene: TRBJ2-1; abundance: few; d_gene: -; len: 13; CDR3nt: TGTGCCAGCAGCTCGGACGGCTACAATGAGCAGTTCTTC; CDR3aa: CASSSDGYNEQFF
v_gene: TRBV15; j_gene: TRBJ2-5; abundance: -; d_gene: -; len: 17; CDR3nt: TGTGCCACCAGCAGAGATTGGCGGGGAGAAAACCCCCAGACCCAGTACTTC; CDR3aa: CATSRDWRGENPQTQYF
v_gene: TRBV10-3; j_gene: TRBJ2-5; abundance: -; d_gene: -; len: 15; CDR3nt: TGTGCCATCAGTGAGAGGGGGACTAAAGAGGAGACCCAGTACTTC; CDR3aa: CAISERGTKEETQYF
v_gene: TRBV27; j_gene: TRBJ2-7; abundance: -; d_gene: -; len: 14; CDR3nt: TGTGCCAGCAGTTTAGCGATCGGTGTCTACGAGCAGTACTTC; CDR3aa: CASSLAIGVYEQYF
v_gene: TRBV6-2/TRBV6-3; j_gene: TRBJ1-5; abundance: -; d_gene: -; len: 13; CDR3nt: TGTGCCAGCAGTTACCACGTAAATCAGCCCCAGCATTTT; CDR3aa: CASSYHVNQPQHF
v_gene: TRBV6-5; j_gene: TRBJ1-1; abundance: -; d_gene: -; len: 15; CDR3nt: TGTGCCAGCAGTTACTCGATTGGCATGAACACTGAAGCTTTCTTT; CDR3aa: CASSYSIGMNTEAFF
v_gene: TRBV20-1; j_gene: TRBJ2-3; abundance: -; d_gene: -; len: 11; CDR3nt: TGCAGTAACTACCGGGTAGATACGCAGTATTTT; CDR3aa: CSNYRVDTQYF
v_gene: TRBV10-1; j_gene: TRBJ1-2; abundance: -; d_gene: -; len: 13; CDR3nt: TGCGCCAGCACCGCCCCCGGCAAGAAAGGCTACACCTTC; CDR3aa: CASTAPGKKGYTF
v_gene: TRBV2; j_gene: TRBJ2-7; abundance: -; d_gene: -; len: 13; CDR3nt: TGTGCCAGCAGTGGAGCCAGTTCCTACGAGCAGTACTTC; CDR3aa: CASSGASSYEQYF
v_gene: TRBV4-1; j_gene: TRBJ2-7; abundance: -; d_gene: -; len: 14; CDR3nt: TGCGCCAGCAGCCAAGGGAGGGGGAACTACGAGCAGTACTTC; CDR3aa: CASSQGRGNYEQYF
v_gene: TRBV7-8; j_gene: TRBJ1-1; abundance: -; d_gene: -; len: 16; CDR3nt: TGTGCCAGCAGCTTAGACTTGGCAGGCCATAACACTGAAGCTTTCTTT; CDR3aa: CASSLDLAGHNTEAFF
v_gene: TRBV6-4; j_gene: TRBJ1-5; abundance: -; d_gene: -; len: 13; CDR3nt: TGTGCCAGCAGTGACCAGTTCAATCAGCCCCAGCATTTT; CDR3aa: CASSDQFNQPQHF
v_gene: TRBV7-8; j_gene: TRBJ1-1; abundance: -; d_gene: -; len: 15; CDR3nt: TGTGCCAGCAGCTTAGTTGGGGGGGTTGGCACTGAAGCTTTCTTT; CDR3aa: CASSLVGGVGTEAFF
v_gene: TRBV11-2; j_gene: TRBJ1-2; abundance: few; d_gene: -; len: 18; CDR3nt: TGTGCCAGCAGCTCCGTCTCCGACAGAACCCTCACTAACTATGGCTACACCTTC; CDR3aa: CASSSVSDRTLTNYGYTF
v_gene: TRBV30; j_gene: TRBJ1-1; abundance: -; d_gene: -; len: 15; CDR3nt: TGTGCCTGGATGGATGGACACTTAACAAACACTGAAGCTTTCTTT; CDR3aa: CAWMDGHLTNTEAFF
v_gene: TRBV28; j_gene: TRBJ1-1; abundance: -; d_gene: -; len: 13; CDR3nt: TGTGCCAGCAGTTTACCCGAACAAACTGAAGCTTTCTTT; CDR3aa: CASSLPEQTEAFF
v_gene: TRBV3-1/TRBV3-2; j_gene: TRBJ2-1; abundance: -; d_gene: TRBD2; len: 18; CDR3nt: TGTGCCAGCAGCCAATCTGGGGCTAGCGGGGGGTTCTACAATGAGCAGTTCTTC; CDR3aa: CASSQSGASGGFYNEQFF
v_gene: TRBV6-5; j_gene: TRBJ2-3; abundance: -; d_gene: TRBD1; len: 15; CDR3nt: TGTGCCAGCAGTTACTCGGACAGGGGGCGAGATACGCAGTATTTT; CDR3aa: CASSYSDRGRDTQYF
v_gene: TRBV3-1/TRBV3-2; j_gene: TRBJ2-4; abundance: -; d_gene: TRBD2; len: 13; CDR3nt: TGTGCCAGCAGCCCGAGGGAGGGAGGCATTCAGTACTTC; CDR3aa: CASSPREGGIQYF
v_gene: TRBV11-2; j_gene: TRBJ2-7; abundance: few; d_gene: TRBD2; len: 15; CDR3nt: TGTGCCAGCAGCCTCACTAGCGGGGGGACGGGGGAGCAGTACTTC; CDR3aa: CASSLTSGGTGEQYF
v_gene: TRBV2; j_gene: TRBJ2-1; abundance: -; d_gene: TRBD2; len: 12; CDR3nt: TGTGCCAGCAGCGGATCCAGCGGGAGGGAGTTCTTC; CDR3aa: CASSGSSGREFF
v_gene: TRBV28; j_gene: TRBJ2-7; abundance: -; d_gene: TRBD1; len: 14; CDR3nt: TGTGCCAGCAGTTGGACAGGGGGCAACCACGAGCAGTACTTC; CDR3aa: CASSWTGGNHEQYF
v_gene: TRBV7-6; j_gene: TRBJ1-5; abundance: -; d_gene: -; len: 17; CDR3nt: TGTGCCCCCACCCAGAAGTTAACGGGGATTAGCAATCAGCCCCAGCATTTT; CDR3aa: CAPTQKLTGISNQPQHF
v_gene: TRBV5-4; j_gene: TRBJ1-1; abundance: once; d_gene: -; len: 14; CDR3nt: TGTGCCAGCAGCTTGGAACAGATGAACACTGAAGCTTTCTTT; CDR3aa: CASSLEQMNTEAFF
v_gene: TRBV18; j_gene: TRBJ1-3; abundance: -; d_gene: -; len: 14; CDR3nt: TGTGCCAGCTCACCCCCCGGCTCTGGAAACACCATATATTTT; CDR3aa: CASSPPGSGNTIYF
v_gene: TRBV6-1; j_gene: TRBJ1-3; abundance: once; d_gene: -; len: 14; CDR3nt: TGTGCCAGCAGTCCCCGGTGGACTGGAAACACCATATATTTT; CDR3aa: CASSPRWTGNTIYF
v_gene: TRBV9; j_gene: TRBJ2-5; abundance: -; d_gene: -; len: 14; CDR3nt: TGTGCCAGCAGCCCCCCCGTAGCCCAAGAGACCCAGTACTTC; CDR3aa: CASSPPVAQETQYF
v_gene: TRBV11-3; j_gene: TRBJ2-2; abundance: few; d_gene: -; len: 16; CDR3nt: TGTGCCAGCAGCCCCAACGGAGGGGCCAACACCGGGGAGCTGTTTTTT; CDR3aa: CASSPNGGANTGELFF
v_gene: TRBV5-1; j_gene: TRBJ1-4; abundance: -; d_gene: -; len: 16; CDR3nt: TGCGCCAGCAGCGGGTCCAGGGGAACAACTAATGAAAAACTGTTTTTT; CDR3aa: CASSGSRGTTNEKLFF
v_gene: TRBV3-1/TRBV3-2; j_gene: TRBJ1-6; abundance: once; d_gene: -; len: 13; CDR3nt: TGTGCCAGCAGCCAAGGTTCCGGTTCACCCCTCCACTTT; CDR3aa: CASSQGSGSPLHF
v_gene: TRBV12-3/TRBV12-4; j_gene: TRBJ1-2; abundance: few; d_gene: -; len: 11; CDR3nt: TGTGCCAGCAGTTTTGGGTATGGCTACACCTTC; CDR3aa: CASSFGYGYTF
v_gene: TRBV7-2; j_gene: TRBJ1-3; abundance: -; d_gene: -; len: 14; CDR3nt: TGTGCCAGCAGCTTTTTGGGCTCTGGAAACACCATATATTTT; CDR3aa: CASSFLGSGNTIYF
v_gene: TRBV5-1; j_gene: TRBJ1-3; abundance: -; d_gene: -; len: 15; CDR3nt: TGCGCCAGCAGCCCGGACAGTCGCTCTGGAAACACCATATATTTT; CDR3aa: CASSPDSRSGNTIYF
v_gene: TRBV5-1; j_gene: TRBJ2-7; abundance: -; d_gene: TRBD1; len: 14; CDR3nt: TGCGCCAGCAGCGCGGAAGGACAGGGACCCGAGCAGTACTTC; CDR3aa: CASSAEGQGPEQYF
v_gene: TRBV11-2; j_gene: TRBJ1-2; abundance: -; d_gene: -; len: 13; CDR3nt: TGTGCCAGCAGCTTAGCAGCGGTTTCCGGCTACACCTTC; CDR3aa: CASSLAAVSGYTF
v_gene: TRBV28; j_gene: TRBJ2-3; abundance: -; d_gene: -; len: 14; CDR3nt: TGTGCCAGCAGGGGGCAGGGGCCCGCAGATACGCAGTATTTT; CDR3aa: CASRGQGPADTQYF
v_gene: TRBV30; j_gene: TRBJ2-1; abundance: -; d_gene: -; len: 11; CDR3nt: TGTGCCTGGGGTTACAGTGATGAGCAGTTCTTC; CDR3aa: CAWGYSDEQFF
v_gene: TRBV11-3; j_gene: TRBJ2-1; abundance: -; d_gene: TRBD1; len: 13; CDR3nt: TGTGCCAGCAGCACAGACAGGGGAAATGAGCAGTTCTTC; CDR3aa: CASSTDRGNEQFF
v_gene: TRBV7-6; j_gene: TRBJ1-5; abundance: -; d_gene: TRBD1; len: 15; CDR3nt: TGTGCCAGCAGCGAAGCCGCAGGGGGCGACCAGCCCCAGCATTTT; CDR3aa: CASSEAAGGDQPQHF
v_gene: TRBV27; j_gene: TRBJ1-2; abundance: -; d_gene: -; len: 13; CDR3nt: TGTGCCAGCAGTTACGGGAATAACTATGGCTACACCTTC; CDR3aa: CASSYGNNYGYTF
v_gene: TRBV24-1; j_gene: TRBJ2-1; abundance: -; d_gene: -; len: 12; CDR3nt: TGTGCCACCAGAGGCTCCTACAATGAGCAGTTCTTC; CDR3aa: CATRGSYNEQFF
v_gene: TRBV27; j_gene: TRBJ2-3; abundance: -; d_gene: TRBD1; len: 15; CDR3nt: TGTGCCAGCAGTTTAGGGACAGTTAGCACAGATACGCAGTATTTT; CDR3aa: CASSLGTVSTDTQYF
v_gene: TRBV11-3; j_gene: TRBJ2-7; abundance: -; d_gene: TRBD2; len: 14; CDR3nt: TGTGCCAGCAGCTTAGTTAGCGGGGCTTACGAGCAGTACTTC; CDR3aa: CASSLVSGAYEQYF